This TCR beta chain was observed in a study of T cell responses to AZD1222 COVID-19 vaccine. Overall study findings and caveats: Compared with day 0, the breadth and depth of the Spike-specific TCR repertoire rose significantly after two doses of AZD1222.

The CDR3 runs 13 residues. Germline loops: CDR1 SNHLY, CDR2 FYNNEI. Deletions cut 2 bases from V and 1 base from J, with 5 bases between. Sequencing used immunoSEQ multiplex PCR; TCRdb keeps in-frame clones, though not all of them. The sample has about 120,000 clones, approximately 88% seen once; the top ten hold approximately 5.4%. This clone is a singleton in its sample. The antigen is undetermined. The rearrangement uses TRBV2 and TRBJ1-2; no clear D gene. This clonotype was obtained from an adult in good health. Sequenced here: peripheral blood, sampled on day 0 of AZD1222 vaccination. The CDR3 DNA follows: TGTGCCAGCAGTGAAAGGGATAACTATGGCTACACCTTC. Translated: CASSERDNYGYTF.